This is a list of T cell receptor beta chains from one sample in a study of CD8+CD57+ T cells in acquired aplastic anemia. Via MiXCR, TCRdb re-called the reads, giving one row per CDR3 protein. The sample records about 130,000 distinct CDR3 sequences, around 48% being singletons. The sequenced material came from sorted CD4+, CD8+, or CD8+CD57+ T cells (not recorded which) from PBMCs. Source of these receptors: a human donor in good health, serving as a control. The CDR3 runs from the conserved cysteine through the conserved F or W. Fields, in order: clone size, D gene, V gene, J gene, CDR3 protein, CDR3 DNA. The D gene is left open where the match is weak. Size is omitted from some rows. Given values are once, few, many or a class for expanded clones.

>NA|NA|TRBV20-1|TRBJ1-2
CSAVTRVLDGYTF
TGCAGTGCCGTAACCAGGGTTTTGGATGGCTACACCTTC
>many|TRBD1|TRBV5-1|TRBJ2-5
CASSLNRGQQETQYF
TGCGCCAGCAGCTTGAACAGGGGGCAGCAAGAGACCCAGTACTTC
>few|NA|TRBV24-1|TRBJ2-7
CATSDSRTLSYEQYF
TGTGCCACCAGTGACTCGCGGACTCTTTCCTACGAGCAGTACTTC
>NA|TRBD2|TRBV15|TRBJ2-5
CATSRGGGGGTQYF
TGTGCCACCAGCAGAGGCGGGGGGGGAGGGACCCAGTACTTC
>many|NA|TRBV19|TRBJ2-6
CASSIDSMTNWGANVLTF
TGTGCCAGTAGTATAGATTCCATGACAAACTGGGGGGCCAACGTCCTGACTTTC
>NA|NA|TRBV7-2|TRBJ2-2
CASSLAPRDLNTGELFF
TGTGCCAGCAGCTTAGCCCCAAGGGACTTAAACACCGGGGAGCTGTTTTTT
>NA|NA|TRBV19|TRBJ1-2
CASSNVAGGKDGYTF
TGTGCCAGTAGTAACGTAGCGGGGGGGAAGGATGGCTACACCTTC
>NA|NA|TRBV4-1|TRBJ1-2
CASSHYQVSKDGYTF
TGCGCCAGCAGCCATTATCAGGTCAGTAAAGATGGCTACACCTTC
>few|NA|TRBV18|TRBJ2-1
CASSPLLRGAGDEQFF
TGTGCCAGCTCACCACTTCTACGGGGGGCCGGCGATGAGCAGTTCTTC
>many|NA|TRBV7-2|TRBJ1-2
CASSLGRQNGYTF
TGTGCCAGCAGCTTAGGGAGACAAAACGGCTACACCTTC
>many|NA|TRBV6-1|TRBJ1-1
CASLKAGVNTEAFF
TGTGCCAGTCTCAAGGCCGGGGTGAACACTGAAGCTTTCTTT
>once|TRBD1|TRBV10-1|TRBJ2-7
CASSPVPGQGLQYF
TGCGCCAGCAGTCCGGTTCCGGGACAGGGGCTGCAGTACTTC
>NA|TRBD1|TRBV29-1|TRBJ1-1
CSGGQGPSTEAFF
TGCAGCGGTGGACAGGGGCCTAGCACTGAAGCTTTCTTT
>few|NA|TRBV24-1|TRBJ2-3
CATSDFDTQYF
TGTGCCACCAGTGATTTTGATACGCAGTATTTT
>many|NA|TRBV9|TRBJ2-3
CASSVESMSVGGRTDTQYF
TGTGCCAGCAGCGTAGAGTCGATGTCAGTCGGGGGACGCACAGATACGCAGTATTTT
>NA|TRBD2|TRBV5-4|TRBJ2-1
CASSMTGTSGINEQFF
TGTGCCAGCAGCATGACCGGGACTAGCGGGATCAATGAGCAGTTCTTC
>NA|TRBD1|TRBV4-1|TRBJ1-4
CASSFRDRANEKLFF
TGCGCCAGCAGCTTCCGGGACAGGGCAAATGAAAAACTGTTTTTT
>many|TRBD1|TRBV19|TRBJ1-2
CASSKGQNLGGYTF
TGTGCCAGTAGTAAGGGACAGAATCTCGGGGGCTACACCTTC
>NA|NA|TRBV5-5|TRBJ2-5
CPSSSRDGQETQYF
TGTCCCAGCAGCTCTCGGGACGGCCAAGAGACCCAGTACTTC
>NA|NA|TRBV29-1|TRBJ1-3
CSVGGQGNTIYF
TGCAGCGTGGGGGGACAAGGAAACACCATATATTTT